These 17 T cell receptor beta chains originate from one sample sequenced in a study of blood T cells in healthy people across ages (dated by TCRdb to the mid-2010s). The library was made by 5' RACE. TCRdb records Illumina HiSeq 2500 as the sequencer. The second PCR ran for about 7 to 11 cycles and used a J-beta primer mix along with a sample-barcoded 5' primer. TCRdb ran its own pipeline on the public reads, namely fastp trimming at Q25 and MiXCR clone calling, and kept in-frame beta chains. Here each entry gathers all rows of one CDR3 protein and keeps the most common genes and DNA. Recorded for this sample are about 1.8 million distinct CDR3 sequences; roughly 52% of them occurred a single time. Together, the top ten hold approximately 2% of the sample. Sequenced sample: blood. The receptors here all came from a woman between 40 and 50 years old in good health.

In this sample, this clonotype turned up a few times. This rearrangement joins TRBV25-1 to TRBJ1-2, with a possible D match to TRBD1 (6 bases). This CDR3 region has 14 residues. Trimming cost V 1 base and J 8 bases, with 14 bases left between them. CDR1 MGHDK and CDR2 SYGVNS come from the germline V gene. DNA of the CDR3: TGTGCCAGCAGTGAATTCAGGGGCAAGGGAGGCTACACCTTC. It is translated as CASSEFRGKGGYTF.

The genes are TRBV20-1 and TRBJ2-7; D perhaps matches TRBD2 (6 bases). The CDR3 totals 13 residues. The ends were cut back, 0 bases at V and 7 bases at J, with 13 bases in the middle. Germline values: CDR1 DFQATT, CDR2 SNEGSKA (reference sequence). CDR3 loop: CSARDRDFWEQYF. CDR3 in DNA: TGCAGTGCTAGAGATCGGGACTTCTGGGAGCAGTACTTC.

The V gene is TRBV7-3, the J gene TRBJ2-7, with D perhaps assigned TRBD1 or TRBD2 (6 bases each). Trimming removed 5 bases at V and 7 bases at J, with 18 bases between. There are 14 residues in the CDR3. Germline CDR1 is SGHTA and CDR2 is FQGTGA. CDR3 nucleotide sequence: TGTGCCAGCAGCCAATCGAGGGGGGATGGGGAGCAGTACTTC. Protein sequence: CASSQSRGDGEQYF.

The genes are TRBV11-2 and TRBJ2-5, with no clear D. TRBJ2-7 explains the end of the DNA better; the J call may be wrong. The germline gives CDR1 SGHAT, CDR2 FQNNGV. The CDR3 loop spans 17 amino acids. The CDR3 region is CASSLWSNPGQYYEQYF. The CDR3 DNA sequence: TGTGCCAGCAGCTTATGGTCCAACCCGGGCCAGTACTACGAGCAGTACTTC.

This clonotype was seen only a few times. This chain joins TRBV7-2 and TRBJ2-7; tentative D call: TRBD2 (6 bases). V was trimmed by 4 bases and J by 2 bases, leaving 21 bases between them. The germline V gene encodes CDR1 SGHTA and CDR2 FQGNSA. There are 17 residues in the CDR3. The DNA of the CDR3 is TGTGCCAGCAGCTCCGACCCTCTAGCGTACTACCCCTACGAGCAGTACTTC. It yields the protein CASSSDPLAYYPYEQYF. Variable domain in full (rest from reference TRBV7-2 and TRBJ2-7): GAGVSQSPSNKVTEKGKDVELRCDPISGHTALYWYRQSLGQGLEFLIYFQGNSAPDKSGLPSDRFSAERTGGSVSTLTIQRTQQEDSAVYLCASSSDPLAYYPYEQYFGPGTRLTVT.

The rearrangement joins TRBV11-1 to TRBJ1-2, with 8 bases aligning to TRBD1. Germline V lookup: CDR1 SGHAT, CDR2 FQDESV (reference sequence). CDR3 length: 14 residues. Trimming at V came to 4 bases and at J to 2 bases, leaving 3 bases not matched to a gene. The CDR3 nucleotides are TGTGCCAGCAGCTCGGACAGGGTCAACTATGGCTACACCTTC. Translating gives CASSSDRVNYGYTF.

This clonotype has more than one count but fewer than ten. This sequence joins TRBV10-3 and TRBJ1-2; 7 positions match TRBD1. The CDR3 loop spans 14 amino acids. Germline-derived CDR1 and CDR2 are ENHRY and SYGVKD. Trimming at V came to 6 bases and at J to 8 bases, leaving 12 bases not matched to a gene. In DNA form, the CDR3 reads TGTGCCATCAGCGAAGGGACAGCCGCGGGAGGCTACACCTTC. Protein product: CAISEGTAAGGYTF.

This chain connects TRBV28 to TRBJ2-6; no clear D gene. Germline CDR1 and CDR2: MDHEN and SYDVKM. The CDR3 is made up of 14 amino acids. The V end lost 3 bases, the J end lost 2 bases, and 5 bases lay between the germline ends. CDR3 region: CASSFFTGANVLTF. The CDR3 DNA reads TGTGCCAGCAGTTTCTTTACTGGGGCCAACGTCCTGACTTTC. The whole variable domain, remainder taken from reference TRBV28 and TRBJ2-6, is DVKVTQSSRYLVKRTGEKVFLECVQDMDHENMFWYRQDPGLGLRLIYFSYDVKMKEKGDIPEGYSVSREKKERFSLILESASTNQTSMYLCASSFFTGANVLTFGAGSRLTVL.

The V and J genes are TRBV5-1 and TRBJ1-3; D not certain. The CDR3 runs 15 residues. Germline V gene lookup returns CDR1 SGHRS and CDR2 YFSETQ. V was pared by 4 bases and J by 0 bases, with 11 bases between. The CDR3 loop reads CASSEPLSSGNTIYF. CDR3 coding DNA: TGCGCCAGCAGCGAGCCCCTGAGCTCTGGAAACACCATATATTTT.

With respect to this clonotype: The junction shows a germline mismatch at one end, possibly a read error. This chain uses TRBV27 with TRBJ1-2; 7 nucleotides agree with TRBD1. This CDR3 is 15 amino acids long. Germline CDR1 and CDR2: MNHEY and SMNVEV (reference sequence). The CDR3 DNA follows: TGTGTCAGCAGTTTAGACAGGGTGACAAACTATGGCTACACCTTC. This codes for CVSSLDRVTNYGYTF.

The rearrangement links TRBV5-1 to TRBJ1-2, with D maybe TRBD1 (5 bases). The V and J ends lost 2 bases and 8 bases respectively, with 10 bases between them. Germline V gene lookup returns CDR1 SGHRS and CDR2 YFSETQ. The CDR3 has 12 residues. The DNA of the CDR3 is TGCGCCAGCAGCTTCGGGGCTAAGGGCTACACCTTC. This sequence encodes CASSFGAKGYTF.

The chain employs TRBV20-1 and TRBJ2-6; 8 nucleotides line up with TRBD2. Per germline, CDR1 DFQATT and CDR2 SNEGSKA (reference sequence). This CDR3 is 18 amino acids long. Trimming removed 3 bases from V and 0 bases from J; junction bases left unmatched: 10. The DNA of the CDR3 is TGCAGTGCTAGTGACGGAAAGCGGGGGAACTCTGGGGCCAACGTCCTGACTTTC. Encoded protein: CSASDGKRGNSGANVLTF.

This chain connects TRBV11-2 to TRBJ1-1; TRBD1 agrees at 9 bases. Losses at the gene ends were 4 bases for V and 10 bases for J; bases not matched to a gene: 10. From germline, CDR1 is SGHAT and CDR2 FQNNGV. This CDR3 comprises 14 residues. The chain's CDR3 is CASSYRDRVSGAFF. CDR3 DNA: TGTGCCAGCAGCTACCGGGACAGGGTTTCTGGAGCTTTCTTT.

V and J are TRBV4-3 and TRBJ1-6, with D hard to call. The CDR3 covers 17 residues. The germline CDR1 and CDR2 sequences are LGHNA and YSLEER. Trimming cost V 0 bases and J 4 bases, with 13 bases left between them. CDR3: CASSQDSRTRYNSPLHF. DNA of the CDR3: TGCGCCAGCAGCCAAGATTCCCGCACAAGATATAATTCACCCCTCCACTTT.

This CDR3 is CASSPSGYEQFF. CDR3 DNA: TGTGCCAGCAGTCCTAGCGGGTATGAGCAGTTCTTC. This chain connects TRBV2 to TRBJ2-1; 8 bases align to TRBD2. V lost 5 bases to trimming and J lost 8 bases; unmatched junction nucleotides: 2. CDR1 is SNHLY and CDR2 is FYNNEI in the germline V gene. CDR3 length: 12 amino acids.

Concerning this clonotype itself: At one boundary the junction diverges from the germline segment, which might be a read error. The CDR3 coding sequence is TGTGCCGGCTCACCACTTGAGGGGGCCAACTATGGCTACACCTTC. Protein: CAGSPLEGANYGYTF. V gene TRBV18 combines with J gene TRBJ1-2; 7 positions match TRBD1. Germline CDR1 KGHSH, CDR2 LQKENI. The CDR3 is 15 residues long.

This clonotype was recorded a few times. The chain employs TRBV6-1 and TRBJ2-3, with 16 bases identical to TRBD2. Germline CDR1 reads MNHNS; CDR2 reads SASEGT. The junction had 9 bases not matched to a gene; V was cut back by 6 bases and J by 3 bases. The CDR3 loop spans 18 amino acids. The CDR3 nucleotides are TGTGCCAGCAGACCCGGGACTAGCGGGGGGGCGTGGACAGATACGCAGTATTTT. Its translation is CASRPGTSGGAWTDTQYF.